A single sample gave rise to the 26 T cell receptor beta chains below, sequenced in a study of CD8+ T cells in alopecia areata. Investigators isolated RNA and reverse transcribed it into cDNA to act as the sequencing template. Assay used: immunoSEQ multiplex PCR; TCRdb lists only in-frame clones, some missing. Of about 74,000 clones in the sample, around 30% were seen once. As to treatment: oral pan-JAK inhibitor, 5-10 mg twice daily. The sample was CD8+ T cells sorted from blood, taken at week 4, from a patient treated with tofacitinib. Every receptor here comes from a human donor with alopecia areata.

The V call is TRBV30, the J call TRBJ1-1; D is uncertain. V was trimmed by 2 bases and J by 6 bases, leaving 16 bases between them. The CDR3 covers 14 residues. CDR1 and CDR2 from the germline V gene are GTSNPN and SVGIG (reference sequence). The CDR3 DNA is TGTGCCTGGAGTCCCCGGCCACCAGTGGCTGAAGCTTTCTTT. Translating it yields CAWSPRPPVAEAFF. Full variable domain (remainder filled in from reference TRBV30 and TRBJ1-1): SQTIHQWPATLVQPVGSPLSLECTVEGTSNPNLYWYRQAAGRGLQLLFYSVGIGQISSEVPQNLSASRPQDRQFILSSKKLLLSDSGFYLCAWSPRPPVAEAFFGQGTRLTVV.

This clone was observed a few times. This chain joins TRBV2 and TRBJ2-2; D might be TRBD1 (6 bases). Germline V gene sequence: CDR1 SNHLY, CDR2 FYNNEI. Deletions cut 6 bases from V and 0 bases from J, with 17 bases between. The CDR3 totals 17 residues. CDR3 loop: CASSGDGGHPNTGELFF. The CDR3 DNA reads TGTGCCAGCAGCGGAGATGGGGGACATCCGAACACCGGGGAGCTGTTTTTT.

The rearrangement joins TRBV7-8 to TRBJ1-1; the D gene is possibly TRBD1 (5 bases). There are 13 residues in the CDR3. V shed 1 base and J shed 5 bases, with 8 bases lying between them. Germline-derived CDR1 and CDR2 are SGHVS and FQNEAQ. CDR3: CASSLGAGTEAFF. CDR3 nucleotide sequence: TGTGCCAGCAGCTTAGGGGCAGGGACTGAAGCTTTCTTT.

A few counts support this clone. The chain is built from TRBV11-2 and TRBJ2-5, with a weak D call TRBD2 (6 bases). Germline-derived CDR1 and CDR2 are SGHAT and FQNNGV. V was cut by 4 bases and J by 3 bases, with 18 bases left in between. The length of the CDR3 is 16 residues. As DNA, the CDR3 is TGTGCCAGCAGCTCCGGGGACTCCCCGCGGGAAGAGACCCAGTACTTC. Translating it yields CASSSGDSPREETQYF.

The chain carries TRBV15 and TRBJ2-3, with TRBD1 identical over 8 bases. Germline V gene lookup returns CDR1 LNHNV and CDR2 YYDKDF (reference sequence). The CDR3 length is 16 residues. V shed 1 base and J 2 bases; nucleotides not matched to a gene: 5. CDR3 DNA sequence: TGTGCCACCAGCAGAGTCCCAGGGGGCTCCACAGATACGCAGTATTTT. This codes for CATSRVPGGSTDTQYF.

Relative to its sample, this clone is medium-sized. This sequence joins TRBV7-9 and TRBJ2-2; D remains ambiguous. V was cut by 2 bases and J by 6 bases, with 7 bases left in between. CDR1 and CDR2 (germline): SEHNR, FQNEAQ (reference sequence). The CDR3 consists of 13 residues. CDR3 protein: CASSLYPPGELFF. The CDR3 nucleotides read TGTGCCAGCAGCTTATATCCTCCCGGGGAGCTGTTTTTT.

The chain joins TRBV27 to TRBJ1-2, with TRBD1 matching 8 bases. There are 14 residues in the CDR3. Germline values: CDR1 MNHEY, CDR2 SMNVEV (reference sequence). With 5 bases clipped from V and 7 bases from J, the junction kept 9 bases outside the gene matches. The CDR3 here is CASSRLQGEPGYTF. The CDR3, as DNA: TGTGCCAGCAGTAGATTACAGGGGGAGCCTGGCTACACCTTC.

The rearrangement uses TRBV5-6 and TRBJ2-7; 10 bases align to TRBD2. The germline V gene has CDR1 SGHDT and CDR2 YYEEEE. The junction had 2 bases not matched to a gene; V was cut back by 0 bases and J by 2 bases. This CDR3 has 15 amino acids. The CDR3 spells CASSLGGTSAYEQYF. The DNA of the CDR3 is TGTGCCAGCAGCTTGGGTGGGACTAGCGCCTACGAGCAGTACTTC.

The J gene is TRBJ2-2, the V gene TRBV29-1; D gene uncertain. CDR1 and CDR2 from the germline V gene are SQVTM and ANQGSEA. The CDR3 totals 12 residues. The germline V and J ends were trimmed by 6 bases and 1 base, with 6 bases remaining between them. The CDR3 region is CSVTWNTGELFF. The CDR3 DNA reads as TGCAGCGTAACTTGGAACACCGGGGAGCTGTTTTTT.

V is TRBV5-1 and J is TRBJ2-1; D call uncertain. The CDR3 loop spans 11 amino acids. Between the trimmed V and J ends, which lost 1 base and 4 bases, there was a span of 0 bases. Germline V gene data show CDR1 as SGHRS and CDR2 as YFSETQ. As DNA, the CDR3 is TGCGCCAGCAGCTTGTACAATGAGCAGTTCTTC. Protein product: CASSLYNEQFF.

This clone came up a few times. The chain carries TRBV29-1 and TRBJ2-5; possibly TRBD2 for D (6 bases). The CDR3 extends over 14 amino acids. V lost 3 bases and J 2 bases, leaving 13 bases between the germline ends. From germline, CDR1 is SQVTM and CDR2 ANQGSEA. The CDR3 protein is CSVEGRPGQETQYF. The CDR3 region has the DNA TGCAGCGTTGAGGGGAGGCCAGGACAAGAGACCCAGTACTTC.

This clone was counted only a few times. This rearrangement joins TRBV10-1 to TRBJ2-5; TRBD2 aligns across 8 bases. The CDR3 length is 13 residues. Germline trimming cut 9 bases from V and 7 bases from J; bases unmatched to any gene: 10. From germline, CDR1 is WNHNN and CDR2 SYGVQD (reference sequence). The chain's CDR3 is CARKQREIVTQYF. The CDR3 coding sequence is TGCGCCAGGAAGCAGCGGGAGATCGTGACCCAGTACTTC.

V gene TRBV6-5 combines with J gene TRBJ1-4, with a tentative D call TRBD1 (6 bases). Trimming left V 8 bases short and J 13 bases short, with 20 bases between. The CDR3 covers 13 residues. Germline V gives CDR1 MNHEY, CDR2 SVGAGI. The CDR3 sequence is CASGPGDGTPLFF. The CDR3 coding sequence is TGTGCCAGCGGGCCAGGGGACGGGACCCCACTGTTTTTT.

This clone was found many times. The J gene is TRBJ2-1, the V gene TRBV15; 8 positions match TRBD2. The germline V gene has CDR1 LNHNV and CDR2 YYDKDF (reference sequence). The CDR3 loop spans 17 amino acids. The trim removed 1 base at V and 7 bases at J, leaving 12 bases unmatched. CDR3 loop: CATSRGPGLGRGNEQFF. CDR3 DNA: TGTGCCACCAGCAGAGGCCCGGGACTAGGACGGGGTAATGAGCAGTTCTTC.

This clone was seen more than once but under ten times. V gene TRBV6-5 combines with J gene TRBJ1-1; possible D gene TRBD1, 5 bases. V lost 0 bases and J 5 bases, leaving 13 bases between the germline ends. The CDR3 extends over 15 amino acids. Germline V gene data show CDR1 as MNHEY and CDR2 as SVGAGI. The CDR3: CASSYSKWEGTEAFF. In DNA, the CDR3 is TGTGCCAGCAGTTACTCGAAATGGGAGGGGACTGAAGCTTTCTTT.

This clone was seen a handful of times. V is TRBV6-4 and J is TRBJ1-1, with D unresolved. The CDR3 is 13 amino acids. Trimming cost V 5 bases and J 4 bases, with 11 bases left between them. Germline-derived CDR1 and CDR2 are MRHNA and SNTAGT. The CDR3 loop reads CASSSPSRTEAFF. The CDR3 DNA sequence: TGTGCCAGCAGTTCACCATCCCGCACTGAAGCTTTCTTT.

The rearrangement links TRBV2 to TRBJ2-6; maybe TRBD1 (6 bases). The CDR3 sequence is 15 residues long. Deletions cut 7 bases from V and 0 bases from J, with 10 bases between. Germline V gene data show CDR1 as SNHLY and CDR2 as FYNNEI. CDR3 loop: CASTRGGSGANVLTF. The CDR3 DNA sequence: TGTGCCAGCACCCGAGGGGGCTCTGGGGCCAACGTCCTGACTTTC.

In this sample, this clone turned up a few times. This chain joins TRBV4-1 and TRBJ2-7, with D perhaps TRBD1 or TRBD2 (6 bases each). Germline V gene lookup returns CDR1 MGHRA and CDR2 YSYEKL. The V and J ends lost 0 bases and 3 bases respectively, with 9 bases between them. This CDR3 region has 14 residues. This chain's CDR3 is CASSQEGGLYEQYF. The CDR3, as DNA: TGCGCCAGCAGCCAAGAGGGGGGCCTCTACGAGCAGTACTTC.

This clone was counted only a few times. The chain couples TRBV19 to TRBJ1-5; D gene ambiguous. The CDR3 extends over 16 amino acids. The germline V and J ends were trimmed by 1 base and 0 bases, with 10 bases remaining between them. CDR1 and CDR2 from the germline V gene are LNHDA and SQIVND (reference sequence). The CDR3 nucleotides read TGTGCCAGTAGTATAGCCTGGCGGATTAGCAATCAGCCCCAGCATTTT. It translates to CASSIAWRISNQPQHF.

This clone was recorded many times. The V call is TRBV4-1, the J call TRBJ2-5, with D maybe TRBD1 (6 bases). Germline CDR1 reads MGHRA; CDR2 reads YSYEKL. Between the trimmed V and J ends, which lost 0 bases and 5 bases, there was a span of 10 bases. The CDR3 runs 14 residues. The CDR3 here is CASSQEHRVETQYF. CDR3 in DNA: TGCGCCAGCAGCCAAGAACACAGGGTGGAGACCCAGTACTTC.

This clone was recorded a few times. The gene calls are TRBV6-5 and TRBJ2-7, with D hard to call. The germline V gene has CDR1 MNHEY and CDR2 SVGAGI. The germline V and J ends were trimmed by 6 bases and 1 base, with 10 bases remaining between them. The CDR3 loop spans 13 amino acids. For the CDR3, the DNA is TGTGCCAGCAGCCCGGCACCGTCCTACGAGCAGTACTTC. Amino acids: CASSPAPSYEQYF.

This clone was picked up a small number of times. V gene TRBV30 combines with J gene TRBJ2-7; possibly TRBD2 for D (6 bases). CDR1 and CDR2 (germline): GTSNPN, SVGIG (reference sequence). The CDR3 is 14 amino acids. The V and J ends lost 3 bases and 6 bases respectively, with 18 bases between them. The CDR3 bases are TGTGCCTGGAGGCTGGGGACTCTTTCCCTCGAGCAGTACTTC. Protein product: CAWRLGTLSLEQYF.

This clone turned up a few times. The rearrangement joins TRBV7-6 to TRBJ2-1, with 11 nucleotides matching TRBD1. Germline-derived CDR1 and CDR2 are SGHVS and FNYEAQ. After removal of 3 bases from V and 5 bases from J, the junction contained 3 bases not matched to a gene. The CDR3 length is 15 residues. The CDR3 DNA reads TGTGCCAGCAGCTTGGGGACAGGGGGTGACAATGAGCAGTTCTTC. Protein sequence: CASSLGTGGDNEQFF.

This clone appeared many times. The CDR3 protein is CASSGLGYSGANVLTF. The CDR3 DNA follows: TGTGCCAGCAGCGGCCTGGGGTACTCTGGGGCCAACGTCCTGACTTTC. This chain uses TRBV27 with TRBJ2-6; no reliable D call. The CDR3 spans 16 residues. From germline, CDR1 is MNHEY and CDR2 SMNVEV (reference sequence). V was clipped by 6 bases and J by 0 bases, with 12 bases between them.

This clone turned up a few times. This chain connects TRBV2 to TRBJ2-7; no clear D gene. Germline values: CDR1 SNHLY, CDR2 FYNNEI. This CDR3 contains 15 residues. V shed 0 bases and J shed 1 base, with 10 bases lying between them. The CDR3 sequence is CASSEAGPLSYEQYF. CDR3 in DNA: TGTGCCAGCAGTGAAGCAGGACCTCTATCCTACGAGCAGTACTTC.

The CDR3 DNA sequence: TGCGCCAGCAGCTTGGACGGACCTCACTCCTACGAGCAGTACTTC. Its translation is CASSLDGPHSYEQYF. The chain carries TRBV5-1 and TRBJ2-7; D unresolved. The CDR3 is 15 amino acids. Germline loops: CDR1 SGHRS, CDR2 YFSETQ. V was shortened by 0 bases and J by 0 bases, with 10 bases between the two germline ends.